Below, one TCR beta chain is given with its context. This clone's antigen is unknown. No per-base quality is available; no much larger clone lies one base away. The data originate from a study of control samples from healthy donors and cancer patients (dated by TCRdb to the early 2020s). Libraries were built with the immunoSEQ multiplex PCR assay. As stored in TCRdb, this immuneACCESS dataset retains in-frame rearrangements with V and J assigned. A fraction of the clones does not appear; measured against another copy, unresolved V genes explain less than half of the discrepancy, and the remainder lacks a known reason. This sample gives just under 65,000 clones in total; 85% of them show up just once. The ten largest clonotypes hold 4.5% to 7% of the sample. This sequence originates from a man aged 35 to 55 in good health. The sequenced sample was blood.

The base sequence is TGTGCCAGCAGTTCCCGACTAGCGGGAGTCTACAATGAGCAGTTCTTC. Translated, this gives CASSSRLAGVYNEQFF. Rearrangement joined TRBV27 to TRBJ2-1; 12 middle bases align to TRBD2. CDR1 MNHEY and CDR2 SMNVEV are derived from the germline V gene (reference sequence). The CDR3, cysteine through phenylalanine, is 16 amino acids long. Just CDR3 DNA is preserved here, 48 bases in frame from base 1. V is pruned by 4 bases and J by 3 bases, leaving 4 bases of the junction without a gene match.